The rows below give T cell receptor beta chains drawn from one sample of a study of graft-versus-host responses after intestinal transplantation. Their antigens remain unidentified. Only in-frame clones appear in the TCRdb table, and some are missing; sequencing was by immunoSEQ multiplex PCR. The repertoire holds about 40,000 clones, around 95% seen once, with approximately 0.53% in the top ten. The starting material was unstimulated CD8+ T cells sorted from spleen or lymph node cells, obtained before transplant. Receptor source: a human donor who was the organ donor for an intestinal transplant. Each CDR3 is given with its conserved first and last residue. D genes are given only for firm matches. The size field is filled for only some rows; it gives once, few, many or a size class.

CASSLNSGDSIFGYTF | TGTGCCAGCTCACTCAATTCGGGGGATTCGATCTTTGGCTACACCTTC | TRBV18 | - | TRBJ1-2 | -
CASSLPGLSSYNEQFF | TGTGCCAGCAGCTTACCGGGCTTGAGCTCCTACAATGAGCAGTTCTTC | TRBV11-2 | - | TRBJ2-1 | -
CASRPLGGGAHNEQFF | TGTGCCAGCAGACCCCTGGGCGGGGGGGCCCACAATGAGCAGTTCTTC | TRBV21-1 | - | TRBJ2-1 | once
CASSLLAQGMNTEAFF | TGTGCCAGCAGCCTGCTGGCACAGGGGATGAACACTGAAGCTTTCTTT | TRBV7-6 | TRBD1 | TRBJ1-1 | -
CASSALTEGRGAFF | TGTGCCAGCAGTGCCCTTACAGAGGGGCGAGGAGCTTTCTTT | TRBV25-1 | - | TRBJ1-1 | -
CASREGTVDNSPLHF | TGTGCCAGCAGGGAAGGGACAGTGGATAATTCACCCCTCCACTTT | TRBV2 | TRBD1 | TRBJ1-6 | -
CASSQGGRSTGELFF | TGCGCCAGCAGTCAAGGGGGGCGCAGCACCGGGGAGCTGTTTTTT | TRBV23-1 | - | TRBJ2-2 | -
CASSSTPPRLNNEKLFF | TGTGCCAGCAGCTCAACACCGCCCAGGCTTAACAATGAAAAACTGTTTTTT | TRBV7-9 | - | TRBJ1-4 | -
CASFRGPDTQYF | TGTGCCAGCTTCCGGGGGCCAGATACGCAGTATTTT | TRBV6-6 | - | TRBJ2-3 | -
CASSVGGGTLDYEQYF | TGTGCCAGCAGCGTAGGGGGAGGTACTCTTGACTACGAGCAGTACTTC | TRBV9 | - | TRBJ2-7 | -
CASSVVGEDPGELFF | TGTGCCAGCAGCGTAGTGGGAGAGGATCCCGGGGAGCTGTTTTTT | TRBV9 | - | TRBJ2-2 | -
CASSPLDNTDTQYF | TGCGCCAGCAGCCCCCTGGACAACACAGATACGCAGTATTTT | TRBV5-1 | - | TRBJ2-3 | -
CASWDRVTYEQYF | TGTGCCAGCTGGGACAGGGTAACCTACGAGCAGTACTTC | TRBV2 | TRBD1 | TRBJ2-7 | -
CASSLAQGRDTEAFF | TGTGCCAGCAGCTTAGCCCAGGGGAGGGACACTGAAGCTTTCTTT | TRBV7-9 | - | TRBJ1-1 | -
CASSPARVVADTQYF | TGCGCCAGCAGCCCAGCCAGGGTGGTAGCAGATACGCAGTATTTT | TRBV4-1 | - | TRBJ2-3 | -
CASSQGTGPLETQYF | TGCGCCAGCAGCCAAGGGACAGGGCCCTTGGAGACCCAGTACTTC | TRBV4-3 | TRBD1 | TRBJ2-5 | -
CASSQGLVGNEQFF | TGTGCCAGCAGCCAAGGACTAGTCGGCAATGAGCAGTTCTTC | TRBV4-2 | - | TRBJ2-1 | -
CASSQENRGGTGELFF | TGCGCCAGCAGCCAGGAGAACAGGGGTGGAACCGGGGAGCTGTTTTTT | TRBV4-3 | TRBD1 | TRBJ2-2 | -
CASSVASSGSNKANTGELFF | TGTGCCAGCAGCGTAGCCTCCTCAGGGTCGAATAAGGCGAACACCGGGGAGCTGTTTTTT | TRBV9 | - | TRBJ2-2 | -
CSVEGHSYEQYF | TGCAGCGTTGAAGGACACTCCTACGAGCAGTACTTC | TRBV29-1 | - | TRBJ2-7 | -
CASSEIAGSYEQYF | TGTGCCAGCAGTGAAATAGCGGGGTCCTACGAGCAGTACTTC | TRBV6-1 | TRBD2 | TRBJ2-7 | -
CASSPDTYEQYF | TGCGCCAGCAGCCCGGACACCTACGAGCAGTACTTC | TRBV4-1 | - | TRBJ2-7 | -
CASSPVNTEAFF | TGTGCCAGCAGTCCTGTGAACACTGAAGCTTTCTTT | TRBV28 | - | TRBJ1-1 | -
CASSLGLLAGGPAIETQYF | TGTGCCAGCAGCTTAGGTCTCCTAGCGGGGGGGCCGGCAATAGAGACCCAGTACTTC | TRBV7-9 | TRBD2 | TRBJ2-5 | -
CASIGQGTDTQYF | TGTGCCAGCATTGGACAGGGCACAGATACGCAGTATTTT | TRBV27 | TRBD1 | TRBJ2-3 | -
CASSPGSLGEQYF | TGTGCCAGCAGCCCCGGTTCTCTAGGGGAGCAGTACTTC | TRBV14 | - | TRBJ2-7 | -
CASSYSGGSYNEQFF | TGTGCCAGCAGTTACTCCGGGGGCTCCTACAATGAGCAGTTCTTC | TRBV6-5 | - | TRBJ2-1 | -
CASSMWDEEEQFF | TGTGCCAGTAGTATGTGGGATGAGGAAGAGCAGTTCTTC | TRBV19 | - | TRBJ2-1 | few
CASSESYGYTF | TGCGCCAGCAGTGAGTCCTATGGCTACACCTTC | TRBV10-2 | - | TRBJ1-2 | few
CAWSVRVMNTEAFF | TGTGCCTGGAGTGTACGGGTCATGAACACTGAAGCTTTCTTT | TRBV30 | - | TRBJ1-1 | -
CASSLRGGTDTQYF | TGTGCCAGCAGTTTGCGGGGGGGCACAGATACGCAGTATTTT | TRBV27 | TRBD2 | TRBJ2-3 | -
CASIQGSTQYF | TGTGCCAGCATTCAGGGCTCTACGCAGTATTTT | TRBV27 | - | TRBJ2-3 | -
CAISELAYSGGGTDTQYF | TGTGCCATCAGTGAGTTAGCCTATAGCGGGGGGGGCACAGATACGCAGTATTTT | TRBV10-3 | TRBD2 | TRBJ2-3 | -
CASSSGLAYTDTQYF | TGTGCCAGCAGCTCGGGACTAGCCTACACAGATACGCAGTATTTT | TRBV7-2 | TRBD2 | TRBJ2-3 | -
CASSYGGGPTGELFF | TGTGCCAGCAGTTACGGCGGAGGACCCACCGGGGAGCTGTTTTTT | TRBV6-7 | - | TRBJ2-2 | -
CASSLNSLDIQYF | TGTGCCAGCAGCTTAAATTCCTTGGACATTCAGTACTTC | TRBV7-3 | - | TRBJ2-4 | once
CASSLFGDRWNTEAFF | TGTGCCAGCAGCTTATTTGGGGACAGGTGGAACACTGAAGCTTTCTTT | TRBV11-2 | TRBD1 | TRBJ1-1 | -
CASSELAGTQETQYF | TGTGCCAGCAGTGAACTAGCGGGAACCCAAGAGACCCAGTACTTC | TRBV6-1 | TRBD2 | TRBJ2-5 | -
CASSQDRTTYEQYF | TGCGCCAGCAGCCAAGACAGGACTACCTACGAGCAGTACTTC | TRBV4-3 | - | TRBJ2-7 | -
CASSIIDGGTDTQYF | TGTGCCAGTAGTATAATCGATGGGGGTACAGATACGCAGTATTTT | TRBV19 | - | TRBJ2-3 | once
CASSQGTSGGYEQYF | TGTGCCAGCAGCCAAGGGACTAGCGGGGGCTACGAGCAGTACTTC | TRBV9 | TRBD2 | TRBJ2-7 | -
CASSFGLAGGAEQFF | TGCGCCAGCAGCTTCGGACTAGCGGGGGGTGCTGAGCAGTTCTTC | TRBV5-1 | TRBD2 | TRBJ2-1 | -
CASSETMPRTGELNPLGDTIYF | TGTGCCAGCAGTGAGACTATGCCTAGGACAGGGGAGTTGAACCCCCTGGGGGACACCATATATTTT | TRBV2 | TRBD1 | TRBJ1-3 | -
CASSTPLSGDNEQFF | TGTGCCAGCAGCACCCCCTTGAGCGGGGACAATGAGCAGTTCTTC | TRBV9 | TRBD2 | TRBJ2-1 | -
CASSMVSGRDSSSPLHF | TGTGCCAGTAGTATGGTGTCGGGCAGGGATTCGAGTTCACCCCTCCACTTT | TRBV19 | - | TRBJ1-6 | -
CASSLGPETQYF | TGTGCCAGCAGCTTGGGGCCAGAGACCCAGTACTTC | TRBV5-4 | - | TRBJ2-5 | few
CASSQDRTEWAISGNTIYF | TGCGCCAGCAGCCAAGATCGGACGGAATGGGCAATCTCTGGAAACACCATATATTTT | TRBV4-3 | - | TRBJ1-3 | -
CASSIVDIGNTQYF | TGTGCCAGTAGTATAGTAGATATCGGGAATACGCAGTATTTT | TRBV19 | - | TRBJ2-3 | few
CASSEALWQGGVETQYF | TGTGCCAGCAGTGAAGCGCTTTGGCAGGGTGGCGTAGAGACCCAGTACTTC | TRBV6-1 | - | TRBJ2-5 | -
CASRSSGGAGNEQFF | TGTGCCAGCAGGTCTAGCGGGGGGGCCGGCAATGAGCAGTTCTTC | TRBV2 | TRBD2 | TRBJ2-1 | -
CASKSGELFF | TGTGCCAGCAAAAGCGGGGAGCTGTTTTTT | TRBV6-6 | - | TRBJ2-2 | -
CASSPMGGQNTIYF | TGTGCCAGCAGCCCAATGGGGGGTCAAAACACCATATATTTT | TRBV9 | - | TRBJ1-3 | -